The next 9 T cell receptor beta chains were all read from a single sample in a study of blood T cell repertoires in COVID-19. Sequencing used immunoSEQ multiplex PCR; TCRdb keeps in-frame clones, though not all of them. The data contain roughly 150,000 clones, about 80% of them singletons. The specimen sequenced was peripheral blood. The source is a man in his fifties or sixties with acute or convalescent COVID-19.

In its sample, this clone was seen a few times. The V and J genes are TRBV4-3 and TRBJ1-1; maybe TRBD1 (5 bases). Germline loops: CDR1 LGHNA, CDR2 YSLEER. Trimming removed 5 bases from V and 3 bases from J, with 16 bases in between. The CDR3 has 15 residues. The DNA for the CDR3 is TGCGCCAGCAGCTCGGTGGGGGGTGGCGACACTGAAGCTTTCTTT. Translated: CASSSVGGGDTEAFF.

This chain uses TRBV3-1 (or the pseudogene TRBV3-2) with TRBJ1-1, with TRBD1 matching over 7 bases. J lost 4 bases, V lost 4 bases, and 3 bases had no gene match. The CDR3 runs 13 residues. From germline, CDR1 is LGHDT and CDR2 YNNKEL (reference sequence). CDR3 bases: TGTGCCAGCAGCCCGGGACAGATCACTGAAGCTTTCTTT. Its protein product is CASSPGQITEAFF.

The rearrangement links TRBV9 to TRBJ2-3; tentative D call: TRBD2 (6 bases). The germline V gene encodes CDR1 SGDLS and CDR2 YYNGEE. Trimming took off 0 bases at V and 6 bases at J, with 14 bases between the two ends. The CDR3 is made up of 15 amino acids. CDR3 sequence (DNA): TGTGCCAGCAGCGTAGCTCGGGAGATGAGGGATACGCAGTATTTT. Protein: CASSVAREMRDTQYF.

The chain recombines TRBV5-1 with TRBJ1-4; TRBD1 aligns across 8 bases. Germline V lookup: CDR1 SGHRS, CDR2 YFSETQ. There are 15 residues in the CDR3. V lost 0 bases, J lost 8 bases, and 6 bases stayed unmatched. CDR3 coding DNA: TGCGCCAGCAGCTTGGGAGACAGGGGCCGGGAAAAACTGTTTTTT. Translating it yields CASSLGDRGREKLFF.

Remarks on this clone: At the DNA level, this CDR3 is encoded by other sequences in the same sample as well. V usage is TRBV5-1 and J usage is TRBJ2-5; D might be TRBD2 (6 bases). The CDR3 consists of 15 residues. The germline V gene has CDR1 SGHRS and CDR2 YFSETQ. Trimming took off 0 bases at V and 3 bases at J, with 12 bases between the two ends. The CDR3 sequence is CASSLAGRGEETQYF. In DNA form, the CDR3 reads TGCGCCAGCAGCTTGGCCGGGCGGGGAGAAGAGACCCAGTACTTC. The full variable domain, rest sourced from reference TRBV5-1 and TRBJ2-5, is KAGVTQTPRYLIKTRGQQVTLSCSPISGHRSVSWYQQTPGQGLQFLFEYFSETQRNKGNFPGRFSGRQFSNSRSEMNVSTLELGDSALYLCASSLAGRGEETQYFGPGTRLLVL.

This chain uses TRBV10-3 with TRBJ2-3; 9 bases agree with TRBD2. The CDR3 is made up of 16 amino acids. V trimming: 4 bases; J trimming: 5 bases; junction bases outside the gene matches: 10. Germline CDR1 and CDR2: ENHRY and SYGVKD. The CDR3 spells CAISASIAGVGDTQYF. The CDR3 region has the DNA TGTGCCATCAGTGCTTCTATAGCGGGGGTGGGAGATACGCAGTATTTT.

The chain links TRBV19 to TRBJ2-3; TRBD1 matches at 9 bases. The CDR3 runs to 19 residues. Germline-derived CDR1 and CDR2 are LNHDA and SQIVND (reference sequence). The junction had 15 bases not matched to a gene; V was cut back by 5 bases and J by 0 bases. The CDR3 here is CASSPPGTGNPPSTDTQYF. CDR3 nucleotide sequence: TGTGCCAGTAGTCCACCCGGGACAGGGAATCCTCCTAGCACAGATACGCAGTATTTT. The whole variable domain, filled in from reference TRBV19 and TRBJ2-3, reads DGGITQSPKYLFRKEGQNVTLSCEQNLNHDAMYWYRQDPGQGLRLIYYSQIVNDFQKGDIAEGYSVSREKKESFPLTVTSAQKNPTAFYLCASSPPGTGNPPSTDTQYFGPGTRLTVL.

The chain carries TRBV18 and TRBJ2-2; 9 bases agree with TRBD1. Germline V gene data show CDR1 as KGHSH and CDR2 as LQKENI. Trimming at V came to 4 bases and at J to 6 bases, leaving 6 bases not matched to a gene. The CDR3 extends over 15 amino acids. CDR3 nucleotide sequence: TGTGCCAGCTCACTTGGGACAGGGAGGTCCGGGGAGCTGTTTTTT. It yields the protein CASSLGTGRSGELFF.

This chain connects TRBV7-2 to TRBJ1-3; a weak D match, TRBD1 (5 bases). V was clipped by 3 bases and J by 0 bases, with 12 bases between them. Germline values: CDR1 SGHTA, CDR2 FQGNSA. The CDR3 totals 16 residues. The CDR3 coding sequence is TGTGCCAGCAGCTTTGCGGGACGGGCCTCTGGAAACACCATATATTTT. The encoded protein is CASSFAGRASGNTIYF.